This TCR beta chain originates from a study of control samples from healthy donors and cancer patients. In this sample, this clone turned up a few times. Using immunoSEQ multiplex PCR, the repertoire was profiled, and TCRdb retains in-frame clones only, with some absent. This sample has about 110,000 clones, with approximately 88% found just once. This CDR3 spans 14 amino acids. Germline V gene sequence: CDR1 LGHNA, CDR2 YSLEER. V lost 4 bases, J lost 7 bases, and 17 bases lay in between. This TCR came from a woman aged 55 to 70 with lung cancer. Sequenced material: PBMCs. The chain has TRBV4-3 and TRBJ2-7; D not certain. CDR3 loop: CASSPQNPPREQYF. Written as DNA, the CDR3 is TGCGCCAGCAGCCCCCAAAATCCCCCGAGGGAGCAGTACTTC.